This TCR beta chain is drawn from a study of cytomegalovirus exposure and HLA in healthy donors. Findings and limits, study-wide: Analyses of presence and absence presupposed an approximately uniform sequencing depth across donors.

Notes on this clone: Its antigen is currently unknown. Different DNA sequences within this sample yield the same CDR3.

The germline gives CDR1 MNHEY, CDR2 SMNVEV (reference sequence). Trimming left V 6 bases short and J 0 bases short, with 11 bases between. This CDR3 is built from 14 residues. The PCR contained 60 Vbeta and 13 Jbeta primers. Profiled with immunoSEQ multiplex PCR; TCRdb holds only in-frame clones, not every one. This sample carries some 84,000 clones, around 74% of them seen once, and the ten largest clones take around 2.1%. The chain combines TRBV27 with TRBJ1-1, with a possible D match to TRBD1 (6 bases). Sequenced sample: PBMCs. The sequence derives from a boy aged 5-17 years in good health and CMV-seronegative. The CDR3 reads CASRTGLMNTEAFF. The CDR3 DNA reads as TGTGCCAGCAGGACAGGATTGATGAACACTGAAGCTTTCTTT.